This T cell receptor beta chain is drawn from a study of blood T cell repertoires in COVID-19 (dated by TCRdb to about 2020). Broadly, across the study: Samples from collaborators originated in the United States, Italy and Spain and spanned both the acute and convalescent phases of COVID-19. The material from the prospective study consisted of cDNA or gDNA derived from T cells, B-cell-depleted T cells, or PBMCs. Deeply sampled blood TCRbeta repertoires from subjects exposed to, actively infected with, or recovered from COVID-19 were included in the dataset. The repertoires were released in a freely available public database intended as a resource for research on the immune response to SARS-CoV-2. The samples were drawn from two sources: the first 160 participants of the ongoing ImmuneRACE study, and 1,000 to 1,500 subjects contributed by 6 global collaborators. The sample metadata nearly always contained a de-identified subject ID, COVID-19 status, age in years and sex. HLA class I and class II types, where available, came from metadata supplied by the sample provider rather than from assay-based typing.

Comment on this clone: The antigen it recognizes is unknown. The junction does not match germline at one end; this may be a read error.

Here is what the overall study found, with its caveats: Clinical and demographic metadata were provided uncurated, with the amount varying by source and participant.

The immunoSEQ Assay, a bias-controlled multiplex PCR, was used to amplify TCRbeta CDR3 regions from genomic DNA. The authors processed their data as follows. The number of nucleated cells in each sample was estimated by amplification of reference gene primers within the assay. To quantify the absolute abundance of each unique TCRbeta CDR3 rearrangement, sequence reads were collapsed and filtered. Productive Simpson clonality was computed per sample as the square root of Simpson's diversity index over productive rearrangements. TCRdb's version of the immuneACCESS table is confined to in-frame rearrangements and falls short of the full clone set. An unresolved V gene accounts for under half of the shortfall where checked; the remainder is of unknown origin. V and J calls and clone size are those listed in that table; D and trimming were worked out from the DNA. The sample table contains around 100,000 clones; only one count was recorded for about 90% of them. The ten largest clones take up roughly 2.5% of the sample.

The germline V gene (reference sequence) specifies MNHEY as CDR1 and SMNVEV as CDR2. The CDR3 goes from the cysteine to the phenylalanine over 9 residues. Of all the DNA, just the CDR3 is kept, 27 bases in frame from base 1. At one collaborating source in Seattle, patients were enrolled during active infection and were followed longitudinally through the course of disease. Whole blood was collected in K2EDTA tubes by collaborating institutions according to the institutions' own protocols. For TCRbeta analysis, collaborators shipped samples in one of three forms: frozen whole blood, isolated PBMCs, or DNA extracted from either of those sample types.

The sequence joins TRBV27 to TRBJ2-2; TRBD1 is a weak D gene call, 5 bases matching. Sequences were obtained from peripheral blood. The receptor's source is a man aged 50 or older with COVID-19, enrolled during active disease. The CDR3 is CASRGETAF. The DNA sequence is TGTGCCAGCAGAGGGGAAACGGCTTTT.